The T cell receptor (beta chain) under discussion was sequenced for a study of neurological immune-mediated disorders (dated by TCRdb to the late 2010s). General notes on the study: Among the approximately 34 multiple sclerosis patients, relapsing-remitting MS was present in approximately 31 and secondary progressive MS was present in 3. The 90 to 120 TCR-beta libraries covered PBMC samples along with longitudinal samples, technical triplicates, and paired sorted CD4+ and CD8+ T-cell subsets. Peripheral blood TCR-beta repertoires from HTLV-I-associated myelopathy (HAM/TSP) patients, multiple sclerosis patients and healthy controls were compared by UMI-based sequencing. The cohort was made up of 60 to 75 subjects, consisting of 14 HAM/TSP patients, about 34 multiple sclerosis patients and around 20 healthy controls.

For unsorted PBMC libraries, 2 million PBMCs were used after storage in RNAlater at -80 degrees C until RNA extraction. The multiple sclerosis patients were enrolled in a US clinical protocol that used magnetic resonance imaging to evaluate disease progression. Peripheral blood was subjected to Ficoll-Hypaque density gradient centrifugation to isolate PBMCs, which were then cryopreserved in liquid nitrogen. What the research found in general, with its limitations: TCR clonal expansion was greatest in HAM/TSP patients and smallest in MS patients, who ranked below even healthy controls. No identical CDR3 amino acid sequences were found to be shared among expanded clones across subjects, suggesting that TCR-beta repertoires were private in all groups. No clinical or MRI features were associated with the MS cluster, and the authors said that larger cohorts are needed. Repertoires from 18 of 34 MS patients were grouped by phylogenetic analysis into a cluster of related CDR3 sequences, suggesting a possible repertoire-level signature.

At the junction V is shortened by 5 bases and J by 4 bases; bases outside the gene matches: 8. Sequences SGHAT (CDR1) and FQDESV (CDR2) are obtained from the germline V gene (reference sequence). Reading from cysteine to phenylalanine, the CDR3 counts 18 amino acids. Only the CDR3 region is kept as DNA, spanning 54 bases read in frame from base 1. This clonotype was recorded at least ten times. The antigen it binds to is not known. The sample holds no much larger clone one base away, and base qualities are not on file. cDNA was synthesized by template-switch 5'RACE using a primer carrying a 10-nucleotide random unique molecular identifier by which each TCR transcript was tagged. Every sequencing run covered 15-18 subjects and yielded more than 200 million TCR-beta sequences. The RNeasy kit was used to extract total RNA. Using the KAPA Real-time Library Amplification kit, TCR-beta VDJ regions were amplified with primers for the TCR constant region and the 5'RACE anchor. A first PCR added sample indexes and Illumina adaptors, and a second PCR then raised library yield. After Ampure bead purification, the roughly 650 bp TCR product was size-selected on a 2% E-gel SizeSelection system. Before pooling, libraries had their quality checked on a Bioanalyzer, their concentration measured with Qubit, and their quantity determined with the Kapa Library Quantification kit. Paired-end 2 x 150 bp sequencing of the libraries was performed on an Illumina HiSeq 2500. To increase sequence diversity, about 25-30% phiX was spiked into each library pool. The study's own analysis went as follows. Quality-filtered reads were processed with the UMI-based MiGEC pipeline, and over 85% of raw TCR sequences were removed by the MiGEC pipeline during error correction. IMGT germline references were used for alignment of VDJ genes, and clonotypes were defined by a unique CDR3 amino acid sequence together with V-J genes. Clonal expansion, Shannon diversity, and CDR3 relatedness (CalcPairwiseDistances, ClusterSamples) were evaluated with VDJtools, and phylogenetic trees were built with CLCbio workbench. Expanded clones were defined as having at least 8 unique UMIs, based on coefficient-of-variation modelling across technical triplicates. The public reads were reanalyzed by TCRdb: fastp trimming at Q25, MiXCR alignment, in-frame beta chains only. Rows matching on CDR3 protein sequence are summarized as one entry with the most common DNA and genes. It is TCRdb's table, rather than the study itself, that gives the V and J calls and clone size. This sample is represented by roughly 71,000 distinct CDR3 sequences; 3.9% of them were singletons. The ten largest account for 1% to 1.5% of the sample.

Sequencing used PBMCs. The V and J genes are TRBV11-1 and TRBJ2-2; 15 of the junction bases match TRBD2. The TCR was taken from a man aged 25 to 40 with multiple sclerosis. The nucleotide sequence is given as TGTGCCAGCAGCCCAAGGACTAGCGGGGGGGCGATCACCGGGGAGCTGTTTTTT. Its translation reads: CASSPRTSGGAITGELFF.